Listed below are T cell receptor beta chains from one sample, sequenced in a study of blood T cells in healthy people across ages. TCRdb re-called the 5' RACE reads through MiXCR, storing one row per CDR3 protein. The data hold about 730,000 distinct CDR3 sequences, with roughly 41% observed a single time. Sequencing used blood. These receptors were collected from a woman in her fifties or sixties in good health. Both conserved end residues are trimmed from each CDR3. The order of the fields is V gene, J gene, clone size, CDR3 protein. Some rows have no size entry. The others give once, few or many, or a class for an expanded clone.

v_gene: TRBV11-2
j_gene: TRBJ2-4
abundance: -
CDR3aa: ASSWTGVAGIAKNIQY

v_gene: TRBV6-2/TRBV6-3
j_gene: TRBJ2-1
abundance: many
CDR3aa: ASILRAGTYNEQF

v_gene: TRBV5-1
j_gene: TRBJ2-3
abundance: -
CDR3aa: ASNLLAGGSTDTQY

v_gene: TRBV24-1
j_gene: TRBJ2-1
abundance: -
CDR3aa: ATSDFRGRAGSNEQF

v_gene: TRBV29-1
j_gene: TRBJ2-3
abundance: few
CDR3aa: SGEVWEESPDTQY

v_gene: TRBV20-1
j_gene: TRBJ2-7
abundance: few
CDR3aa: SVRDTTPPYEQY

v_gene: TRBV7-2
j_gene: TRBJ2-1
abundance: few
CDR3aa: ASSLSSGGVDEQF

v_gene: TRBV7-9
j_gene: TRBJ2-4
abundance: few
CDR3aa: ASSLLNGQY

v_gene: TRBV9
j_gene: -
abundance: few
CDR3aa: ASSPSGLTYEQY

v_gene: TRBV20-1
j_gene: TRBJ2-3
abundance: few
CDR3aa: SAFRPGTSGTDTQY

v_gene: TRBV6-4
j_gene: TRBJ2-1
abundance: -
CDR3aa: ASSNQLLASGADNEQF

v_gene: TRBV6-6
j_gene: TRBJ2-1
abundance: -
CDR3aa: ASSSGQGRQF

v_gene: TRBV7-3
j_gene: TRBJ2-1
abundance: -
CDR3aa: ASSFSGTSRYNEQF

v_gene: TRBV4-3
j_gene: TRBJ2-1
abundance: once
CDR3aa: ASTRTRTVSNEQF

v_gene: TRBV6-4
j_gene: TRBJ2-7
abundance: -
CDR3aa: ASSARAWQY

v_gene: TRBV7-2
j_gene: TRBJ1-1
abundance: few
CDR3aa: ASRRGTEAF

v_gene: TRBV11-3
j_gene: TRBJ1-1
abundance: once
CDR3aa: ASSLAPGSEAF

v_gene: TRBV20-1
j_gene: TRBJ2-3
abundance: -
CDR3aa: SALHGRAARDTQY